Reported below is one T cell receptor beta chain. The antigen is undetermined. The data are from a study of cytomegalovirus exposure and HLA in healthy donors. Germline V CDR1 and CDR2: MNHNS, SASEGT. V gave up 3 bases and J gave up 7 bases; unmatched junction bases: 18. The CDR3 contains 20 residues. General study results and limits: One variant, a missense change in DCLRE1C, was linked in a later analysis to TCR beta V- and J-gene trimming. The study designated roughly 160 TCR beta chains cytomegalovirus-associated.

The PCR used 60 Vbeta and 13 Jbeta primers. Profiling relied on immunoSEQ multiplex PCR, and the TCRdb table lists in-frame clones only, not all of them. Found here are about 130,000 clones, about 80% of them singletons; the top ten hold 2% to 2.5%. The rearrangement joins TRBV6-1 to TRBJ2-1, with TRBD2 matching 13 bases. Sequenced: PBMCs. This clonotype was obtained from a man aged 25 to 45 in good health and CMV-seronegative. CDR3 sequence reads: CASSDPGLAGVTKIGNEQFF. Here the CDR3 DNA reads TGTGCCAGCAGTGACCCCGGACTAGCGGGAGTCACAAAGATTGGGAATGAGCAGTTCTTC.